The rows below give T cell receptor beta chains drawn from one sample of a study of technical replicates of blood from four donors. Repertoires were generated with immunoSEQ multiplex PCR, while TCRdb's copy carries only in-frame clones and drops some. The sample includes some 91,000 clones, 90% to 96% seen only once; the top ten take approximately 0.22%. The sample consisted of T cells isolated from PBMCs. The receptors come from a human donor in good health. The CDR3 runs from the conserved cysteine through the conserved F or W. Each record gives: CDR3 length, V gene, J gene, CDR3 protein.

length: 15; V: TRBV28; J: TRBJ1-5; CDR3: CASTPRDSSNQPQHF
length: 14; V: TRBV11-3; J: TRBJ2-7; CDR3: CASSLGGNPYEQYF
length: 15; V: TRBV6-1; J: TRBJ2-7; CDR3: CASRVLSAGIYEQYF
length: 15; V: TRBV5-1; J: TRBJ2-1; CDR3: CASRPGGGGYNEQFF
length: 15; V: TRBV5-4; J: TRBJ1-1; CDR3: CASSLWQGASTEAFF
length: 12; V: TRBV29-1; J: TRBJ1-2; CDR3: CSVRGFGEGYTF
length: 14; V: TRBV18; J: TRBJ2-3; CDR3: CASSPQSRTDTQYF
length: 14; V: TRBV7-9; J: TRBJ1-5; CDR3: CASSSSDSNQPQHF
length: 15; V: TRBV6-6; J: TRBJ1-2; CDR3: CASSYRPGQDYGYTF
length: 16; V: TRBV28; J: TRBJ2-3; CDR3: CASSFRAGSSTDTQYF
length: 16; V: TRBV19; J: TRBJ2-2; CDR3: CASTPLAAVGTGELFF
length: 14; V: TRBV19; J: TRBJ1-2; CDR3: CASSTPQGALGYTF
length: 14; V: TRBV30; J: TRBJ1-5; CDR3: CAWSVGQGDQPQHF
length: 14; V: TRBV11-3; J: TRBJ2-1; CDR3: CASSAPGGGNEQFF